This T cell receptor (beta chain) was recovered during a study of Ad26.COV2.S vaccination and SARS-CoV-2 variants. Indicated treatment: roughly 20 received Ad26.COV2.S at low or high dose, single or two shots; a few received placebo; per-sample allocation not given. Sampling occurred on day 63 after the first vaccine or placebo injection. The V and J ends lost 3 bases and 0 bases, in that order; junction bases with no gene match: 7. Germline V gene sequence: CDR1 KGHSY, CDR2 FQNENV. This CDR3 spans 17 amino acids. The table came from immunoSEQ multiplex PCR; TCRdb's copy has only in-frame clones and leaves some out. Of some 480,000 clones in the sample, roughly 87% are singletons; the top ten hold 9.5% to 15%.

The source is a person between 18 and 59 years old who received the Ad26.COV2.S COVID-19 vaccine or a placebo. This material consisted of peripheral blood, taken in a trial of Ad26.COV2.S vaccine versus placebo. This chain uses TRBV16 with TRBJ2-3; TRBD1 matches 9 bases. In DNA, the CDR3 is TGTGCCAGCAGCCACGGGACAGGGTCTCCTAGCACAGATACGCAGTATTTT. Translation: CASSHGTGSPSTDTQYF.